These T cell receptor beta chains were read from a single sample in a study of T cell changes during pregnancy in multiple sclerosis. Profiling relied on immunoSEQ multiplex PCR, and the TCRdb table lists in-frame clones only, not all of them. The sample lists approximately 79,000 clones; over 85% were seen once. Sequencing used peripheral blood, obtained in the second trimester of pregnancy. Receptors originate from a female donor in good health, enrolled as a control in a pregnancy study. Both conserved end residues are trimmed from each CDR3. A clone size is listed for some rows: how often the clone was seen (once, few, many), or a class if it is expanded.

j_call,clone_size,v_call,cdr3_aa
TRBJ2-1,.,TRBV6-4,ASSWQGTSGGDRNEQF
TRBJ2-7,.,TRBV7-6,ASSSTGSGSYEQY
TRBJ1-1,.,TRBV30,AWSEQPNTEAF
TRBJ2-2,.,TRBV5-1,ASSVPTGATVTNTGELF
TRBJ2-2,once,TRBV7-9,ASSSKGVSGELF
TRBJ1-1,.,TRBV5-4,ASSFPGVSGEAF
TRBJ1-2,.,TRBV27,ASSPGTGWGYT
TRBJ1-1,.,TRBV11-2,ASNPPGQGAF
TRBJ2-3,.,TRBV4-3,ASSQGRGLATDTQY
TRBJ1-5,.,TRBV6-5,ASSYSRTSNQPQH
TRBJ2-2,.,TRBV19,ASSILQGAGSTGELF
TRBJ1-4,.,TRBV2,ASSTGVGEKLF
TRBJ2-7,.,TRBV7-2,ASSETGTRSYEQY
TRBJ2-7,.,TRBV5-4,ASSPVAAADVEQY
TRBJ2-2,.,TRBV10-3,AIREQGGNTGELF
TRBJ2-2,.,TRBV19,ASSRGAGTGELF
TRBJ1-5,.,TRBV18,ASSLQGDRNQPQH
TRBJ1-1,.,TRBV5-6,ASSRGFTEAF
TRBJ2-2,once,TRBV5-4,ASSLRANTGELF
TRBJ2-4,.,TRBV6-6,ASSYSEGEY
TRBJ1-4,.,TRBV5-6,ASSEMRGATNEKLF
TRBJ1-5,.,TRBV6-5,ASRGQGNNQPQH
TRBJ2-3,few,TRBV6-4,ASSDGGGSTDTQY
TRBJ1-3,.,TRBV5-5,ASSLTGTAGNTIY
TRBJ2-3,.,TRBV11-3,ASSLETSGGLTRAQY
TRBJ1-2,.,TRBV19,ASSIRTANYGYT
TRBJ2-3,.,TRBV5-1,ASSLVRVDTQY
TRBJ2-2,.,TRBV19,ASSQTGLAGELF
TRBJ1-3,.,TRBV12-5,ASGSGYSGNTIY
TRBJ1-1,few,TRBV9,ASSVGQDPEAF
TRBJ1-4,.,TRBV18,ASSPRDSNEKLF
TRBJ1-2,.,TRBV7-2,ASSHSQGAGPNYGYT
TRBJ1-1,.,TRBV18,ASSPGQGNTEAF
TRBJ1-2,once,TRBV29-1,SVEQAANYGYT
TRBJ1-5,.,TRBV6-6,ASSYNDGGGKPQH
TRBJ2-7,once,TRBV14,ASSYESEQY